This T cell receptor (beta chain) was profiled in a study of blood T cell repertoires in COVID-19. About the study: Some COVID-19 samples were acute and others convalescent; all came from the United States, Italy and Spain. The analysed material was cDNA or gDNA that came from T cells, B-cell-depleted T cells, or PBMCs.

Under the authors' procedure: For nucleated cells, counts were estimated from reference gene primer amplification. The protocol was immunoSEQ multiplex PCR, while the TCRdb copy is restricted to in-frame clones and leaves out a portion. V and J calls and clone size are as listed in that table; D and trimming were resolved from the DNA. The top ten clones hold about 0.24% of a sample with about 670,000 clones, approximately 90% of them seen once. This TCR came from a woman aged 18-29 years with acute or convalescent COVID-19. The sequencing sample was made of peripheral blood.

The CDR3 here is CASGGGPNQPQHF. The DNA of the CDR3 is TGTGCCAGCGGTGGCGGGCCTAATCAGCCCCAGCATTTT. The genes are TRBV6-6 and TRBJ1-5; D ambiguous. The CDR3 is 13 residues long. V was cut by 8 bases and J by 4 bases, with 12 bases left in between. Germline V gives CDR1 MNHNY, CDR2 SVGAGI (reference sequence).